Listed here is a single T cell receptor beta chain. The clone's antigen remains unknown. Per-base qualities were not stored, and no clone one base away is much larger. These data are taken from a study of blood T cell repertoires in COVID-19 (dated by TCRdb to 2020 to 2021). General notes on the study: Samples from collaborators originated in the United States, Italy and Spain and spanned both the acute and convalescent phases of COVID-19. Deeply sampled blood TCRbeta repertoires from subjects exposed to, actively infected with, or recovered from COVID-19 were included in the dataset. A de-identified subject ID, COVID-19 status, age in years and sex were almost always included in the sample metadata. The samples were drawn from the first 160 participants of the ongoing ImmuneRACE study and from 950 to 1,500 subjects provided by 6 global collaborators. The prospective study material was composed of cDNA or gDNA derived from T cells, B-cell-depleted T cells, or PBMCs. HLA class I and class II types, where available, came from metadata supplied by the sample provider rather than from assay-based typing. The repertoires were made available in a free public database intended to serve as a resource for research on the immune response to SARS-CoV-2.

The CDR3 covers 14 residues, taking in both the cysteine and the phenylalanine. Only the CDR3 region is kept as DNA, spanning 42 bases read in frame from base 1. Per the germline V gene, MDHEN is the CDR1 and SYDVKM is the CDR2. After removal of 6 bases from V and 1 base from J, the junction retains 5 bases not matched to a gene. Whole blood was collected in K2EDTA tubes by collaborating institutions according to the institutions' own protocols. For TCRbeta analysis, collaborator samples were shipped as frozen whole blood, as isolated PBMCs, or as DNA extracted from either sample type. What the research found in general, with its limitations: The quantity of clinical and demographic metadata differed by source and by participant and was supplied without curation.

TCRbeta CDR3 regions were amplified from genomic DNA using the immunoSEQ Assay, a bias-controlled multiplex PCR. Turning to the authors' computational methods: Nucleated cell counts per sample were estimated from amplification of reference gene primers within the assay. To quantify the absolute abundance of each unique TCRbeta CDR3 rearrangement, sequence reads were collapsed and filtered. For each sample, productive Simpson clonality was calculated as the square root of Simpson's diversity index over productive rearrangements. The table was pulled from immuneACCESS by TCRdb, which kept in-frame rearrangements only. Such tables lose some clones; where checked, under half of the loss comes from unresolved V genes, and the rest has no known cause. V and J calls and clone size come straight from that table; D and trimming were deduced from the DNA. For this sample the table gives under 90,000 clones, of which 70% to 90% were detected only once. The ten biggest clones cover less than 3% of the sample.

Sequencing used peripheral blood. The sequence joins TRBV28 to TRBJ1-1, and TRBD1 matches 7 of the central bases. The sequence derives from a man between 65 and 85 years old with active or convalescent COVID-19. The DNA is as follows: TGTGCCAGCAGAGGGGGACAGCAGAACACTGAAGCTTTCTTT. This is translated as CASRGGQQNTEAFF.